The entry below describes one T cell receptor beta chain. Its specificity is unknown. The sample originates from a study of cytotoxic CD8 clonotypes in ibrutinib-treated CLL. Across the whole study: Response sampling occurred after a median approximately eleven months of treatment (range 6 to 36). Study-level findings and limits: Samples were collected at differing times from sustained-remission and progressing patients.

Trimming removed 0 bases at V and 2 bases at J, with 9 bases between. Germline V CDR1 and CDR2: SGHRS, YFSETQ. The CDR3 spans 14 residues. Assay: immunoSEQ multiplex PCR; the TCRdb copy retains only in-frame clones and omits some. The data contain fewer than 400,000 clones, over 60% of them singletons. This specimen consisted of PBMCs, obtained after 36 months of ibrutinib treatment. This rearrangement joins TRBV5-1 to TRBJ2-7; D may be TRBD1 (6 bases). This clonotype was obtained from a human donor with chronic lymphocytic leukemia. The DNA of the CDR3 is TGCGCCAGCAGCTTGGCCAGGGGAACCTACGAGCAGTACTTC. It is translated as CASSLARGTYEQYF.